This TCR beta chain was observed in a study of blood T cell dynamics during melanoma immunotherapy. Study at large: First-line therapy was either pembrolizumab or nivolumab with ipilimumab for metastatic melanoma.

Data came from immunoSEQ multiplex PCR; TCRdb stores just in-frame clones and leaves some out. This sample has about 4,400 clones; roughly 97% occur once, and the top ten carry more than 1%. In germline, CDR1 is MDHEN, CDR2 SYDVKM. The V gene lost 3 bases and the J gene lost 2 bases, with 8 bases spanning the gap. CDR3 length: 13 residues. Noted time point: pre-treatment baseline. Response was assessed by RECIST 1.1 at 12 weeks, except two rapid progressors. This sample comprised effector memory CD8+ T cells from blood, obtained from a patient treated with checkpoint blockade. The sequence was obtained from a human donor with melanoma. The chain carries TRBV28 and TRBJ2-7; D is unclear. The CDR3 loop reads CASSLMTAYEQYF. Here the CDR3 DNA reads TGTGCCAGCAGTTTGATGACTGCCTACGAGCAGTACTTC. The full variable domain, completed using reference TRBV28 and TRBJ2-7, is DVKVTQSSRYLVKRTGEKVFLECVQDMDHENMFWYRQDPGLGLRLIYFSYDVKMKEKGDIPEGYSVSREKKERFSLILESASTNQTSMYLCASSLMTAYEQYFGPGTRLTVT.